The clone carrying this T cell receptor beta chain was counted only a few times. Its cognate antigen is unknown. The CDR3 sequence is 14 residues long. Germline assignment: CDR1 MDHEN and CDR2 SYDVKM. With 6 bases clipped from V and 9 bases from J, the junction kept 11 bases outside the gene matches. The record originates from a study of radiation and T cells in renal cell carcinoma. The overall study: Nephrectomy followed 15 Gy stereotactic body radiation by 4 weeks.

Overall study results and limits: From baseline, blood top tumor clonotypes peaked at 2 weeks post-radiation. Baseline intratumoral clonotype presence is unknown without pretreatment biopsies.

The data were produced by immunoSEQ multiplex PCR, yet TCRdb's version contains in-frame clones alone and is incomplete. The table includes tens of thousands of clones, 65% to 90% detected once. Sample time point: blood 2 weeks post-SBRT. Treatment: 15 Gy SBRT to primary tumor, nephrectomy 4 weeks later. The chain recombines TRBV28 with TRBJ1-5; 7 bases map to TRBD1. This TCR came from a woman aged 45-65 years with renal cell carcinoma. The input for sequencing was blood, taken from a patient whose treatment included radiotherapy and nephrectomy. CDR3 DNA sequence: TGTGCCAGCAGGGCTCAGGGGGGGGTCAGGCCCCAGCATTTT. As protein: CASRAQGGVRPQHF.